Presented here are 20 T cell receptor beta chains from one specimen sequenced in a study of T cell responses to AZD1222 COVID-19 vaccine. Sequencing used immunoSEQ multiplex PCR; TCRdb keeps in-frame clones, though not all of them. The sample shows about 190,000 clones, about 90% of them seen only once. The specimen was peripheral blood, collected on day 0 of MenACWY control vaccination. The receptors come from an adult in good health.

The chain uses TRBV7-8 and TRBJ2-7; 7 bases line up with TRBD1. From germline, CDR1 is SGHVS and CDR2 FQNEAQ. V lost 1 base, J lost 2 bases, and 5 bases stayed unmatched. The CDR3 has 15 residues. CDR3 sequence: CASSLGAGGTYEQYF. CDR3 in DNA: TGTGCCAGCAGCTTAGGAGCAGGGGGAACCTACGAGCAGTACTTC. Complete variable domain (other parts from reference TRBV7-8 and TRBJ2-7): GAGVSQSPRYKVAKRGQDVALRCDPISGHVSLFWYQQALGQGPEFLTYFQNEAQLDKSGLPSDRFFAERPEGSVSTLKIQRTQQEDSAVYLCASSLGAGGTYEQYFGPGTRLTVT.

The chain is built from TRBV28 and TRBJ2-1; no reliable D call. The CDR3 is made up of 11 amino acids. CDR1 and CDR2 from the germline V gene are MDHEN and SYDVKM. Trimming took 6 bases from V and 5 from J, leaving 5 bases between them. For the CDR3, the DNA is TGTGCCAGCAGCCAGGACAATGAGCAGTTCTTC. Its protein product is CASSQDNEQFF.

This clone appeared a single time. The chain is built from TRBV9 and TRBJ2-1; the D is unclear. Germline CDR1 is SGDLS and CDR2 is YYNGEE. This CDR3 has 14 amino acids. The V end was cut by 0 bases, the J end by 13 bases, with 17 bases between. CDR3 nucleotide sequence: TGTGCCAGCAGCGTAGGGTTTGGCGGTACCGGCCAGTTCTTC. Its protein product is CASSVGFGGTGQFF.

The CDR3 spells CASSLGGTSVEAGELFF. Here the CDR3 DNA reads TGTGCCAGCAGCTTAGGGGGGACTAGCGTGGAGGCCGGGGAGCTGTTTTTT. The chain couples TRBV7-2 to TRBJ2-2, with 10 positions matching TRBD2. This CDR3 has 17 amino acids. The V gene's germline CDR1 is SGHTA and CDR2 FQGNSA. V lost 1 base to trimming and J lost 6 bases; unmatched junction nucleotides: 8.

The chain has TRBV3-1 (or the pseudogene TRBV3-2) and TRBJ1-1; D is unresolved. The CDR3 consists of 13 residues. Trimming pared 8 bases from V and 4 bases from J, leaving 14 bases between. Germline V CDR1 and CDR2: LGHDT, YNNKEL (reference sequence). The CDR3 loop reads CASALEPPTEAFF. The CDR3 DNA reads TGTGCCAGCGCCCTCGAACCTCCCACTGAAGCTTTCTTT.

The rearrangement links TRBV23-1 to TRBJ2-5, with TRBD1 identical over 7 bases. TRBV23-1 is an ORF, with its function uncertain. The CDR3 has 18 residues. V trimming: 2 bases; J trimming: 1 base; junction bases outside the gene matches: 13. The CDR3 DNA is TGCGCCAGCAGTCAAAGACGAAAAACAGGGGCCCTCCAAGAGACCCAGTACTTC. Residues: CASSQRRKTGALQETQYF.

The CDR3 here is CASSLMVGPPNTGELFF. The DNA of the CDR3 is TGTGCCAGCAGCTTAATGGTCGGCCCCCCGAACACCGGGGAGCTGTTTTTT. The chain is built from TRBV7-3 and TRBJ2-2; no definite D call. CDR3 length: 17 amino acids. V lost 1 base and J 0 bases, leaving 12 bases between the germline ends. Germline V gives CDR1 SGHTA, CDR2 FQGTGA.

This clone has more than one count but fewer than ten. This CDR3 is also generated by other DNA sequences in the sample. The chain combines TRBV9 with TRBJ2-7; 14 bases match TRBD2. The V and J ends lost 2 bases and 4 bases, in that order; junction bases with no gene match: 2. The CDR3 has 15 residues. Looked up from germline, CDR1 is SGDLS and CDR2 is YYNGEE. The CDR3 nucleotides read TGTGCCAGCAGCGTGGGACTAGCGGGGGAATACGAGCAGTACTTC. Encoded protein: CASSVGLAGEYEQYF.

This chain uses TRBV19 with TRBJ1-1, with D possibly TRBD1 on 6 matching bases. This CDR3 spans 15 amino acids. In germline, CDR1 is LNHDA, CDR2 SQIVND (reference sequence). Trimming shortened V by 1 base and J by 1 base, and 10 bases separated the two germline ends. DNA of the CDR3: TGTGCCAGTAGTATAGTATCAGGGGCGAACACTGAAGCTTTCTTT. This translates into CASSIVSGANTEAFF.

This chain joins TRBV11-2 and TRBJ1-1; the D is unclear. Trimming cost V 7 bases and J 0 bases, with 18 bases left between them. The germline V gene has CDR1 SGHAT and CDR2 FQNNGV. The CDR3 has 16 amino acids. Written as DNA, the CDR3 is TGTGCCAGCAAACCACAGATTCCAAAAATGAACACTGAAGCTTTCTTT. Protein product: CASKPQIPKMNTEAFF. The full variable domain, rest sourced from reference TRBV11-2 and TRBJ1-1, is EAGVAQSPRYKIIEKRQSVAFWCNPISGHATLYWYQQILGQGPKLLIQFQNNGVVDDSQLPKDRFSAERLKGVDSTLKIQPAKLEDSAVYLCASKPQIPKMNTEAFFGQGTRLTVV.

The gene calls are TRBV2 and TRBJ1-2; weak D call: TRBD1 (6 bases). CDR3 length: 12 residues. CDR1 is SNHLY and CDR2 is FYNNEI in the germline V gene. V lost 5 bases and J 4 bases, leaving 8 bases between the germline ends. CDR3 protein: CASSLDSYGYTF. In nucleotides, the CDR3 is TGTGCCAGCAGTCTGGACAGCTATGGCTACACCTTC. Using reference TRBV2 and TRBJ1-2 for the parts outside the CDR3, the full variable domain is EPEVTQTPSHQVTQMGQEVILRCVPISNHLYFYWYRQILGQKVEFLVSFYNNEISEKSEIFDDQFSVERPDGSNFTLKIRSTKLEDSAMYFCASSLDSYGYTFGSGTRLTVV.

The genes are TRBV7-9 and TRBJ2-7; D is perhaps TRBD2 (5 bases). Trimming left V 3 bases short and J 5 bases short, with 17 bases between. CDR3 length equals 15 residues. The germline gives CDR1 SEHNR, CDR2 FQNEAQ (reference sequence). CDR3: CASSFSETQSNEQYF. The DNA of the CDR3 is TGTGCCAGCAGCTTTAGCGAAACACAGTCAAACGAGCAGTACTTC.

DNA for the CDR3: TGTGCCAGCAGGACAGGGGCCAGCAATGAGCAGTTCTTC. Translation gives CASRTGASNEQFF. The chain couples TRBV25-1 to TRBJ2-1; 8 bases agree with TRBD1. CDR1 is MGHDK and CDR2 is SYGVNS in the germline V gene. The V gene end was trimmed by 6 bases and the J gene end by 6 bases; junction bases not matched to a gene: 4. The CDR3 runs to 13 residues.

The chain couples TRBV9 to TRBJ2-6; maybe TRBD1 (5 bases). The CDR3 runs to 18 residues. V lost 0 bases and J 0 bases, leaving 13 bases between the germline ends. Germline-derived CDR1 and CDR2 are SGDLS and YYNGEE. The CDR3 region has the DNA TGTGCCAGCAGCGTAGCCGACAGTTCAACCTCTGGGGCCAACGTCCTGACTTTC. Protein product: CASSVADSSTSGANVLTF.

The gene calls are TRBV6-5 and TRBJ1-1, with D uncertain. Germline values: CDR1 MNHEY, CDR2 SVGAGI. The CDR3 sequence is 14 residues long. Trimming took off 0 bases at V and 3 bases at J, with 8 bases between the two ends. The CDR3 nucleotides are TGTGCCAGCAGTTACTCACATATCGACACTGAAGCTTTCTTT. Protein: CASSYSHIDTEAFF.

This clone occurred once. V usage is TRBV9 and J usage is TRBJ2-7; a possible D gene is TRBD2 (5 bases). The CDR3 runs 14 residues. CDR1 and CDR2 (germline): SGDLS, YYNGEE. With 2 bases removed from V and 7 bases from J, the gap between germline ends came to 16 bases. The CDR3 sequence is CASSVGLQFDEQYF. The DNA of the CDR3 is TGTGCCAGCAGCGTCGGACTGCAGTTTGATGAGCAGTACTTC.

The chain employs TRBV19 and TRBJ2-7; tentatively, D is TRBD2 (5 bases). The germline gives CDR1 LNHDA, CDR2 SQIVND (reference sequence). This CDR3 has 14 amino acids. V was trimmed by 5 bases and J by 3 bases, leaving 14 bases between them. The CDR3 nucleotides read TGTGCCAGTAGTCCTACCGGGATTCGCTACGAGCAGTACTTC. Residues: CASSPTGIRYEQYF. Full variable domain (missing parts from reference TRBV19 and TRBJ2-7): DGGITQSPKYLFRKEGQNVTLSCEQNLNHDAMYWYRQDPGQGLRLIYYSQIVNDFQKGDIAEGYSVSREKKESFPLTVTSAQKNPTAFYLCASSPTGIRYEQYFGPGTRLTVT.

This rearrangement joins TRBV29-1 to TRBJ1-2; no clear D gene. The CDR3 contains 11 residues. V dropped 4 bases and J dropped 5 bases, with 8 bases sitting between them. Germline CDR1 and CDR2: SQVTM and ANQGSEA. The DNA of the CDR3 is TGCAGCGTTGTGACTGCTTATGGCTACACCTTC. Protein product: CSVVTAYGYTF.

V gene TRBV7-2 combines with J gene TRBJ2-7; TRBD2 aligns across 10 bases. V lost 3 bases and J lost 3; bases outside the gene matches: 2. The CDR3 covers 14 residues. The germline V gene encodes CDR1 SGHTA and CDR2 FQGNSA. CDR3 bases: TGTGCCAGCAGCTTTCAGCGGGAGGGCTACGAGCAGTACTTC. Residues: CASSFQREGYEQYF. The full variable domain, its missing parts supplied by reference TRBV7-2 and TRBJ2-7, is GAGVSQSPSNKVTEKGKDVELRCDPISGHTALYWYRQSLGQGLEFLIYFQGNSAPDKSGLPSDRFSAERTGGSVSTLTIQRTQQEDSAVYLCASSFQREGYEQYFGPGTRLTVT.

The rearrangement links TRBV6-2 or TRBV6-3 to TRBJ2-2; no clear D. Trimming cost V 0 bases and J 6 bases, with 8 bases left between them. Germline CDR1 MNHEY, CDR2 SVGEGT. The CDR3 totals 14 residues. The CDR3, as DNA: TGTGCCAGCAGTTACTCAACAGCCTCCGGGGAGCTGTTTTTT. Translating it yields CASSYSTASGELFF.